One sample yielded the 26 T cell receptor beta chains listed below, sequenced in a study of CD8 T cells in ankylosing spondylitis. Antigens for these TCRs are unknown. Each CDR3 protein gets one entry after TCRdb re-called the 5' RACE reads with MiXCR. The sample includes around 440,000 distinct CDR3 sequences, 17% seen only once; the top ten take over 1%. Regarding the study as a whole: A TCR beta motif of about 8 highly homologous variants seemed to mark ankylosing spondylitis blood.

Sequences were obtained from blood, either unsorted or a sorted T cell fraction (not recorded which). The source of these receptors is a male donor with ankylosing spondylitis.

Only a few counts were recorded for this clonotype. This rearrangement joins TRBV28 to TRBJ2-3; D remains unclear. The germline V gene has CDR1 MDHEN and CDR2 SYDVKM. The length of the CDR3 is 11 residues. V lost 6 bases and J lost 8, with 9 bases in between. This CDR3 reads CASSVKFTQYF. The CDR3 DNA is TGTGCCAGCAGCGTGAAGTTTACGCAGTATTTT.

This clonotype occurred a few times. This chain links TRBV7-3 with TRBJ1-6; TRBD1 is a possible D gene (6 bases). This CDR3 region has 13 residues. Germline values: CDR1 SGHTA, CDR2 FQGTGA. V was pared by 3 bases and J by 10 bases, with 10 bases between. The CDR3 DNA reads TGTGCCAGCAGCTTTGACAGGATGTCACCCCTCCACTTT. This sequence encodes CASSFDRMSPLHF.

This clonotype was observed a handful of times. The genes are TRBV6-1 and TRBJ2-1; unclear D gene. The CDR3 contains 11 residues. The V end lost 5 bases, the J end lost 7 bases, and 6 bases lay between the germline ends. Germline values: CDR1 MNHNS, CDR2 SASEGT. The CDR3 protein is CASSHGNEQFF. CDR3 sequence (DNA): TGTGCCAGCAGTCACGGGAATGAGCAGTTCTTC.

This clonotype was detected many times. As DNA, the CDR3 is TGCGCCAGCAGCTTGGTTGGGAGCGGGTTCCAAGAGACCCAGTACTTC. Protein product: CASSLVGSGFQETQYF. The gene calls are TRBV5-1 and TRBJ2-5; tentative D call: TRBD2 (6 bases). Germline loops: CDR1 SGHRS, CDR2 YFSETQ. V lost 0 bases to trimming and J lost 1 base, with 13 bases between them. The CDR3 consists of 16 residues.

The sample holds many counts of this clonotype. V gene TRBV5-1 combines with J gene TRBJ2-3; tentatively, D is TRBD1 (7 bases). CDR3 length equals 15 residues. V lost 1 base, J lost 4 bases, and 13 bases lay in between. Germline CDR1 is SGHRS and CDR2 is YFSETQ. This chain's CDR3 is CASSLTGGTADTQYF. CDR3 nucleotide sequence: TGCGCCAGCAGCTTGACGGGCGGGACAGCAGATACGCAGTATTTT.

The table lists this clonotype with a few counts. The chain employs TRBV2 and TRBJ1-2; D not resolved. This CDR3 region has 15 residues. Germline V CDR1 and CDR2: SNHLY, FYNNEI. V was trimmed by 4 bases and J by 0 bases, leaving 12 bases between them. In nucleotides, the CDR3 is TGTGCCAGCAGTGTGGGTTTGGAGGCTAACTATGGCTACACCTTC. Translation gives CASSVGLEANYGYTF.

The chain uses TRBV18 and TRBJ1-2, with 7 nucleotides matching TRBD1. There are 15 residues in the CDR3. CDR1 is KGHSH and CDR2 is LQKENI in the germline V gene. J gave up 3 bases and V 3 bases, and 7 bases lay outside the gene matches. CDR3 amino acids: CASSPGQASYYGYTF. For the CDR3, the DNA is TGTGCCAGCTCACCTGGACAGGCAAGCTACTATGGCTACACCTTC.

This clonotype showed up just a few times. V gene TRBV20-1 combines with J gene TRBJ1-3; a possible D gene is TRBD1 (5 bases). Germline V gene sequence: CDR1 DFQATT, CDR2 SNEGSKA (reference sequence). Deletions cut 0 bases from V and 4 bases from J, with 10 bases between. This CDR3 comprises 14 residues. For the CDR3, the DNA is TGCAGTGCTAGAGAGCCAGGGTGGGGAAACACCATATATTTT. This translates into CSAREPGWGNTIYF.

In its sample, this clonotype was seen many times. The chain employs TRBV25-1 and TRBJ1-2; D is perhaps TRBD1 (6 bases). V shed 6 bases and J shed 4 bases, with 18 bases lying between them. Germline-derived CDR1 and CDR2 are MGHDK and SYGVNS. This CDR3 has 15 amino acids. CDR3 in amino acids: CASSKPGPTGYGYTF. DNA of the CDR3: TGTGCCAGCAGCAAACCCGGACCGACAGGCTATGGCTACACCTTC.

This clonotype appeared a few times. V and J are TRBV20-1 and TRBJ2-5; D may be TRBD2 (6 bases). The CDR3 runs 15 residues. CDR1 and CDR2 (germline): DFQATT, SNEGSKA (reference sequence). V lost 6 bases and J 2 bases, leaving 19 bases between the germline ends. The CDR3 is CSASPLASVQETQYF. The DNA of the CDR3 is TGCAGTGCCAGCCCCTTGGCTAGCGTGCAAGAGACCCAGTACTTC.

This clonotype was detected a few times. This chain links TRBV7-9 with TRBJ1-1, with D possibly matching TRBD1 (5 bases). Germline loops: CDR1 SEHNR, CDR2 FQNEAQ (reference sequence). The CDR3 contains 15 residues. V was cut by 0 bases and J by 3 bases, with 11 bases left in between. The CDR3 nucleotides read TGTGCCAGCAGCTTAGCGTCCGACAGACACACTGAAGCTTTCTTT. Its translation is CASSLASDRHTEAFF.

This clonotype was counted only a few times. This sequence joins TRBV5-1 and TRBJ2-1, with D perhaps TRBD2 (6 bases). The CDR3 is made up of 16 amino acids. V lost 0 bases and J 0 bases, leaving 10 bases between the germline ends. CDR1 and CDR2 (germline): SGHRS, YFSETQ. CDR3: CASSLVAESSYNEQFF. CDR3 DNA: TGCGCCAGCAGCTTGGTAGCGGAGAGCTCCTACAATGAGCAGTTCTTC.

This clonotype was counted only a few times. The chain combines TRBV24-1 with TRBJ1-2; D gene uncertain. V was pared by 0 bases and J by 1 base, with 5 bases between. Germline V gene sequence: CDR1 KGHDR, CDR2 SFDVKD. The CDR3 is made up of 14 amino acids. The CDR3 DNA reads TGTGCCACCAGTGATTTGCCCAGTAACTATGGCTACACCTTC. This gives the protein CATSDLPSNYGYTF.

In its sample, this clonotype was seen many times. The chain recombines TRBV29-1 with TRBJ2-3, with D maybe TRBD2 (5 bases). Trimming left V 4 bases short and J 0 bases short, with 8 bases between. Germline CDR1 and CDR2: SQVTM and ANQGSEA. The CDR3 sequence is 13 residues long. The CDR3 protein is CSVVRTSTDTQYF. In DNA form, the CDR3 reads TGCAGCGTTGTCAGGACTAGCACAGATACGCAGTATTTT.

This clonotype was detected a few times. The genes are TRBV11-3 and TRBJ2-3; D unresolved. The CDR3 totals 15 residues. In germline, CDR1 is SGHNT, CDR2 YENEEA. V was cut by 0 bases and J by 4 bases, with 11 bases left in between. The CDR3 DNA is TGTGCCAGCAGCTTAGACGGTAGCATGGCAGATACGCAGTATTTT. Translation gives CASSLDGSMADTQYF.

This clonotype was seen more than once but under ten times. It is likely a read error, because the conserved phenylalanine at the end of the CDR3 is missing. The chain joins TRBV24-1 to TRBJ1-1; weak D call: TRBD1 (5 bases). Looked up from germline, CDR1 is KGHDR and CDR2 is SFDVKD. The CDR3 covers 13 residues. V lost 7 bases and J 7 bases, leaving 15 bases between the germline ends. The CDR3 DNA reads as TGTGCCACCAGGCTACCGACGGGACTTGAAGCTTTCCTT. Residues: CATRLPTGLEAFL.

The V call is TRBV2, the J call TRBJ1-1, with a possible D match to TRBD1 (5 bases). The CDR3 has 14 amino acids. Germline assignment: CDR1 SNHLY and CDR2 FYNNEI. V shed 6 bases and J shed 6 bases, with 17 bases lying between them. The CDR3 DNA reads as TGTGCCAGCAGCGGGGCGGGGGGGGTGGCTGAAGCTTTCTTT. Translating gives CASSGAGGVAEAFF.

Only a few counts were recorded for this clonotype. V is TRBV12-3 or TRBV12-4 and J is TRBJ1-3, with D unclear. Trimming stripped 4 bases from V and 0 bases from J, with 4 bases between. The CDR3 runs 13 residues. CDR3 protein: CASSSSSGNTIYF. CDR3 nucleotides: TGTGCCAGCAGTTCTAGCTCTGGAAACACCATATATTTT.

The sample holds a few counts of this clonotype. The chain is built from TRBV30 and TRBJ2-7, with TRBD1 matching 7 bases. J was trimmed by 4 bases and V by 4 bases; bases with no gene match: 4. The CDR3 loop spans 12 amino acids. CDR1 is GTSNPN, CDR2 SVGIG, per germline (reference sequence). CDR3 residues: CAWKTGRYEQYF. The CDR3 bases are TGTGCCTGGAAGACAGGGAGATACGAGCAGTACTTC.

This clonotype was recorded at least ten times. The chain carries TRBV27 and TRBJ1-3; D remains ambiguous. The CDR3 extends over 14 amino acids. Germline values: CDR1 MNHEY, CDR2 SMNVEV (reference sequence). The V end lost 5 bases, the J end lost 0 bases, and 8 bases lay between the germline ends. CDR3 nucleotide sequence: TGTGCCAGCAGTCGGATCGGCTCTGGAAACACCATATATTTT. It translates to CASSRIGSGNTIYF.

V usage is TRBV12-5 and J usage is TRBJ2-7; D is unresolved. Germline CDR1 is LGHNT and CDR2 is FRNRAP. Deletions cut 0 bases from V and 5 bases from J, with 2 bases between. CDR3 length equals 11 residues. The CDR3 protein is CASGLVNEQYF. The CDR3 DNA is TGTGCTAGTGGTTTGGTAAACGAGCAGTACTTC.

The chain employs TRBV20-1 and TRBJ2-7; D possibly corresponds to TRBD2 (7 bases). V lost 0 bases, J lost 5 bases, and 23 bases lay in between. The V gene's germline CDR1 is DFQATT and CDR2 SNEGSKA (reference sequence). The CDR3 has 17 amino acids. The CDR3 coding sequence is TGCAGTGCTAGAGACCTCACCGAGCGCCGGGGGGCCCACGAGCAGTACTTC. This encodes CSARDLTERRGAHEQYF.

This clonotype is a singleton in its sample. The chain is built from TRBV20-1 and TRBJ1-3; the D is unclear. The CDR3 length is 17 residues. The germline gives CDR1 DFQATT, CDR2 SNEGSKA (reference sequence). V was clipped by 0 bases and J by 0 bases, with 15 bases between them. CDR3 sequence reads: CSARDPREKPSGNTIYF. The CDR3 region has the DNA TGCAGTGCTAGAGATCCGAGGGAAAAACCCTCTGGAAACACCATATATTTT.

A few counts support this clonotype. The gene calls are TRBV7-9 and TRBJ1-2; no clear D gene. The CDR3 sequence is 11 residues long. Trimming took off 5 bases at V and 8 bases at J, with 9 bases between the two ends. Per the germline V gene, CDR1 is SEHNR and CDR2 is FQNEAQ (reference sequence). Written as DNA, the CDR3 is TGTGCCAGCAGCCTTACCCTAGGCTACACCTTC. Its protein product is CASSLTLGYTF.

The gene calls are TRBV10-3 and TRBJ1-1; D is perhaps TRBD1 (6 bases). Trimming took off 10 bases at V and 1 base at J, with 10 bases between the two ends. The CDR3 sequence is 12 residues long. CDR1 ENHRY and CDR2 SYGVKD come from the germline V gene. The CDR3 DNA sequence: TGTGCCACCCAGACAGGGAACACTGAAGCTTTCTTT. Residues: CATQTGNTEAFF.

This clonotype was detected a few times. The CDR3 DNA reads TGTGCCACCAGAGGGACCCCGGGAGAGACCCAGTACTTC. This gives the protein CATRGTPGETQYF. The chain joins TRBV15 to TRBJ2-5; D could derive from TRBD1 or TRBD2 (5 bases each). V gave up 6 bases and J gave up 4 bases, with 12 bases separating them. From germline, CDR1 is LNHNV and CDR2 YYDKDF (reference sequence). The CDR3 consists of 13 residues.